The clone carrying this TCR beta chain was counted a single time. This sample is part of a study of blood T cell repertoires in COVID-19. As for the study in general: Material from acute and convalescent COVID-19 was sourced from the United States, Italy and Spain. Nucleic acid was either cDNA or gDNA, and it came from T cells, B-cell-depleted T cells, or PBMCs.

Methods used by the authors: The assay estimated nucleated cells by amplifying reference gene primers. Only in-frame clones appear in the TCRdb table, and some are missing; sequencing was by immunoSEQ multiplex PCR. D and trimming come from the DNA, and the V and J calls and clone size come from that table. The sample lists some 80,000 clones; approximately 86% were seen once. The CDR3 runs 14 residues. Germline CDR1 KGHSH, CDR2 LQKENI. Trimming took off 3 bases at V and 5 bases at J, with 13 bases between the two ends. The sample comprised peripheral blood. This TCR derives from a human donor in a cohort sampled during active COVID-19. The chain is built from TRBV18 and TRBJ1-1; D may be TRBD1 (6 bases). The CDR3 reads CASSPLTGQTEAFF. CDR3 in DNA: TGTGCCAGCTCACCTCTTACAGGGCAGACTGAAGCTTTCTTT.